These 28 T cell receptor beta chains share one sample of origin, sequenced in a study of cytomegalovirus exposure and HLA in healthy donors. 13 Jbeta primers and 60 Vbeta primers were used for the PCR. Assay used: immunoSEQ multiplex PCR; TCRdb lists only in-frame clones, some missing. This sample yields under 150,000 clones, of which roughly four fifths are seen a single time; roughly 2.5% belongs to the top ten. Specimen: PBMCs. These receptors were collected from a woman between 18 and 29 years old in good health and CMV-seronegative.

The rearrangement uses TRBV2 and TRBJ1-2, with 7 bases fitting TRBD1. The CDR3 sequence is 13 residues long. Germline trimming cut 6 bases from V and 9 bases from J; bases unmatched to any gene: 10. The germline V gene has CDR1 SNHLY and CDR2 FYNNEI. This chain's CDR3 is CASRVEGAPSYTF. In DNA, the CDR3 is TGTGCCAGCAGGGTAGAGGGGGCGCCGAGCTACACCTTC. The variable domain in full, with the rest retrieved from reference TRBV2 and TRBJ1-2, is EPEVTQTPSHQVTQMGQEVILRCVPISNHLYFYWYRQILGQKVEFLVSFYNNEISEKSEIFDDQFSVERPDGSNFTLKIRSTKLEDSAMYFCASRVEGAPSYTFGSGTRLTVV.

J is TRBJ2-6 and V is TRBV4-3; D is perhaps TRBD1 (6 bases). CDR1 LGHNA and CDR2 YSLEER come from the germline V gene. CDR3 length equals 15 residues. Deletions cut 4 bases from V and 2 bases from J, with 9 bases between. CDR3 sequence: CASSPRGTGANVLTF. CDR3 bases: TGCGCCAGCAGCCCCAGGGGCACTGGGGCCAACGTCCTGACTTTC.

The chain uses TRBV7-8 and TRBJ2-2; 14 nucleotides align to TRBD2. The J segment lost 4 bases and the V segment lost 2 bases, leaving 6 bases of the junction unmatched. Germline-derived CDR1 and CDR2 are SGHVS and FQNEAQ. The CDR3 spans 18 residues. CDR3 in amino acids: CASSLKGTSGRPTGELFF. Here the CDR3 DNA reads TGTGCCAGCAGCTTAAAAGGGACTAGCGGGAGACCCACCGGGGAGCTGTTTTTT.

The chain recombines TRBV4-3 with TRBJ1-1; D is perhaps TRBD1 (6 bases). The germline V and J ends were trimmed by 1 base and 1 base, with 7 bases remaining between them. The V gene's germline CDR1 is LGHNA and CDR2 YSLEER. The CDR3 loop spans 14 amino acids. CDR3 sequence (DNA): TGCGCCAGCAGCCAAGGGACAGCGAACACTGAAGCTTTCTTT. This gives the protein CASSQGTANTEAFF.

This clone was observed a few times. This may stem from a read error, because a much larger clone lies one nucleotide away. The chain couples TRBV5-1 to TRBJ1-1, with 8 positions matching TRBD1. Trimming took 6 bases from V and 0 from J; bases not matched to a gene: 4. The CDR3 sequence is 14 residues long. Germline V gene sequence: CDR1 SGHRS, CDR2 YFSETQ. Here the CDR3 reads CASTQTGVNTEAFF. CDR3 DNA sequence: TGCGCCAGCACTCAGACAGGGGTGAACACTGAAGCTTTCTTT.

This clone appeared a few times. The rearrangement uses TRBV19 and TRBJ2-1; D is unclear. Trimming removed 4 bases at V and 0 bases at J, with 7 bases between. Per germline, CDR1 LNHDA and CDR2 SQIVND (reference sequence). The CDR3 loop spans 14 amino acids. CDR3 coding DNA: TGTGCCAGTAGTAAGACTGGCTCCTACAATGAGCAGTTCTTC. Its translation is CASSKTGSYNEQFF. Based on the CDR3 plus reference TRBV19 and TRBJ2-1, the full variable domain is DGGITQSPKYLFRKEGQNVTLSCEQNLNHDAMYWYRQDPGQGLRLIYYSQIVNDFQKGDIAEGYSVSREKKESFPLTVTSAQKNPTAFYLCASSKTGSYNEQFFGPGTRLTVL.

This clone was seen a handful of times. The chain is built from TRBV13 and TRBJ2-3, with D unclear. V was clipped by 5 bases and J by 3 bases, with 18 bases between them. The CDR3 contains 16 residues. Germline CDR1 is PRHDT and CDR2 is FYEKMQ (reference sequence). This CDR3 reads CASSPLSLADTDTQYF. CDR3 nucleotides: TGTGCCAGCAGCCCGCTTAGTCTGGCGGATACAGATACGCAGTATTTT.

The chain links TRBV19 to TRBJ2-3; D may be TRBD2 (7 bases). This CDR3 spans 15 amino acids. Germline values: CDR1 LNHDA, CDR2 SQIVND (reference sequence). V lost 7 bases to trimming and J lost 3 bases, with 17 bases between them. The CDR3 loop reads CASTLGGAKTDTQYF. In DNA form, the CDR3 reads TGTGCCAGTACCCTGGGGGGGGCTAAAACAGATACGCAGTATTTT.

The rearrangement joins TRBV7-9 to TRBJ2-7; the match to TRBD2 covers 8 bases. The length of the CDR3 is 14 residues. V was pared by 5 bases and J by 3 bases, with 6 bases of the junction left unmatched. In germline, CDR1 is SEHNR, CDR2 FQNEAQ (reference sequence). CDR3 DNA sequence: TGTGCCAGCAGCCTCGGGAGGGGAGGCTACGAGCAGTACGTC. Protein product: CASSLGRGGYEQYV.

V usage is TRBV19 and J usage is TRBJ2-5; tentatively, D is TRBD2 (8 bases). This CDR3 is built from 16 residues. Trimming shortened V by 0 bases and J by 3 bases, and 14 bases separated the two germline ends. Looked up from germline, CDR1 is LNHDA and CDR2 is SQIVND (reference sequence). CDR3 sequence reads: CASSIDGSGTEETQYF. The CDR3 nucleotides are TGTGCCAGTAGTATAGATGGTAGCGGGACAGAAGAGACCCAGTACTTC.

V and J are TRBV28 and TRBJ2-7; 8 bases are a match to TRBD1. V shed 5 bases and J 5 bases; nucleotides not matched to a gene: 11. The length of the CDR3 is 15 residues. The V gene's germline CDR1 is MDHEN and CDR2 SYDVKM. CDR3 residues: CASSPPGQGGNEQYV. The CDR3 DNA follows: TGTGCCAGCAGTCCACCCGGACAGGGAGGAAACGAGCAGTACGTC.

This clone was found once. This rearrangement joins TRBV7-2 to TRBJ2-3, with TRBD2 matching 13 bases. V dropped 3 bases and J dropped 6; count of bases not matched to a gene: 6. The CDR3 consists of 16 residues. Germline V CDR1 and CDR2: SGHTA, FQGNSA. As DNA, the CDR3 is TGTGCCAGCAGCTTGGGACTAGCGGGATGGGAGGATACGCAGTATTTT. This encodes CASSLGLAGWEDTQYF.

The rearrangement uses TRBV4-1 and TRBJ1-4, with D tentatively TRBD1 (5 bases). The CDR3 is 14 residues long. V lost 4 bases, J lost 4 bases, and 10 bases lay in between. The germline V gene has CDR1 MGHRA and CDR2 YSYEKL. CDR3 loop: CASSLGLDNEKLFF. The CDR3 region has the DNA TGCGCCAGCAGCCTGGGGCTGGATAATGAAAAACTGTTTTTT.

To note about this clone: The junction does not match germline at one end; this may be a read error. This sequence joins TRBV7-9 and TRBJ1-2, with D uncertain. CDR1 and CDR2 (germline): SEHNR, FQNEAQ (reference sequence). The CDR3 loop spans 12 amino acids. CDR3 amino acids: CSSSLRGYGYTF. The CDR3 DNA reads as TGTTCCAGCAGCTTACGAGGCTATGGCTACACCTTC.

This chain joins TRBV10-3 and TRBJ2-1, with a tentative D call TRBD2 (6 bases). Germline V gene data show CDR1 as ENHRY and CDR2 as SYGVKD. Trimming took 1 base from V and 0 from J, leaving 10 bases between them. The CDR3 contains 16 residues. The CDR3 spells CAISELAGSSYNEQFF. Written as DNA, the CDR3 is TGTGCCATCAGTGAGTTAGCCGGGAGCTCCTACAATGAGCAGTTCTTC.

In its sample, this clone was seen once. The chain recombines TRBV2 with TRBJ1-2; 9 bases map to TRBD1. The CDR3 has 15 residues. The J segment lost 5 bases and the V segment lost 0 bases, leaving 4 bases of the junction unmatched. Germline CDR1 reads SNHLY; CDR2 reads FYNNEI. The CDR3 DNA follows: TGTGCCAGCAGTGAAGCGGGACAGGGACCATATGGCTACACCTTC. Amino acids: CASSEAGQGPYGYTF.

The chain combines TRBV5-5 with TRBJ1-5; maybe TRBD1 (5 bases). The V end lost 0 bases, the J end lost 5 bases, and 6 bases lay between the germline ends. The CDR3 spans 13 residues. Germline loops: CDR1 SGHKS, CDR2 YYEKEE (reference sequence). The CDR3: CASSLAGDQPQHF. CDR3 bases: TGTGCCAGCAGCTTGGCGGGGGATCAGCCCCAGCATTTT.

J is TRBJ2-7 and V is TRBV2, with TRBD1 as a possible D gene (5 bases). V lost 6 bases and J lost 4, with 13 bases in between. Per the germline V gene, CDR1 is SNHLY and CDR2 is FYNNEI. The CDR3 covers 13 residues. CDR3 in amino acids: CASSPFDRYEQYF. In nucleotides, the CDR3 is TGTGCCAGCAGCCCCTTCGACAGATACGAGCAGTACTTC.

V gene TRBV6-6 combines with J gene TRBJ1-2; 8 positions agree with TRBD1. Germline V lookup: CDR1 MNHNY, CDR2 SVGAGI (reference sequence). The CDR3 loop spans 13 amino acids. J gave up 8 bases and V 2 bases, and 4 bases lay outside the gene matches. This CDR3 is CASSYETGVGYTF. CDR3 nucleotide sequence: TGTGCCAGCAGTTACGAGACAGGGGTCGGCTACACCTTC.

V usage is TRBV6-1 and J usage is TRBJ1-5, with 11 bases aligning to TRBD1. CDR1 and CDR2 (germline): MNHNS, SASEGT. V shed 2 bases and J 7 bases; nucleotides not matched to a gene: 10. The CDR3 consists of 17 residues. CDR3 amino acids: CASSEPRTGGDFQPQHF. DNA of the CDR3: TGTGCCAGCAGTGAACCCCGGACAGGGGGCGATTTCCAGCCCCAGCATTTT.

This chain joins TRBV29-1 and TRBJ2-5; 7 nucleotides align to TRBD2. The germline gives CDR1 SQVTM, CDR2 ANQGSEA. The V segment lost 1 base and the J segment 7 bases; nucleotides outside the gene matches: 6. The CDR3 contains 13 residues. DNA of the CDR3: TGCAGCGTTGAAGCTAGCGGCGTAGGGACCCAGTACTTC. Its translation: CSVEASGVGTQYF.

V is TRBV27 and J is TRBJ1-2; TRBD1 might be the D (5 bases). The germline V gene encodes CDR1 MNHEY and CDR2 SMNVEV (reference sequence). The CDR3 has 17 residues. Trimming pared 0 bases from V and 4 bases from J, leaving 18 bases between. The CDR3 DNA sequence: TGTGCCAGCAGTTTATCGGGACTCGAGGGCAATACCTATGGCTACACCTTC. Encoded protein: CASSLSGLEGNTYGYTF.

The chain uses TRBV30 and TRBJ1-2; D remains ambiguous. Germline-derived CDR1 and CDR2 are GTSNPN and SVGIG (reference sequence). Trimming left V 1 base short and J 4 bases short, with 10 bases between. This CDR3 spans 13 amino acids. CDR3 nucleotide sequence: TGTGCCTGGAGTGGCCAGTACCTCTATGGCTACACCTTC. Translating it yields CAWSGQYLYGYTF.

The J gene is TRBJ2-7, the V gene TRBV7-2, with a weak D call TRBD1 (5 bases). Trimming took off 1 base at V and 0 bases at J, with 7 bases between the two ends. Germline V gene data show CDR1 as SGHTA and CDR2 as FQGNSA. This CDR3 region has 14 residues. CDR3 residues: CASSLGTNSYEQYV. CDR3 DNA: TGTGCCAGCAGCTTAGGGACAAACTCCTACGAGCAGTACGTC.

This clone was found once. The genes are TRBV18 and TRBJ1-4; TRBD1 matches 9 bases. The ends lost 5 bases at V and 8 bases at J; junction bases unmatched: 15. The CDR3 consists of 17 residues. The germline gives CDR1 KGHSH, CDR2 LQKENI. Written as DNA, the CDR3 is TGTGCCAGCTCATCAGTTTCCTCCGGGACAGGGAGGGAAAAACTGTTTTTT. It specifies CASSSVSSGTGREKLFF. The variable domain in full, with the rest retrieved from reference TRBV18 and TRBJ1-4, is NAGVMQNPRHLVRRRGQEARLRCSPMKGHSHVYWYRQLPEEGLKFMVYLQKENIIDESGMPKERFSAEFPKEGPSILRIQQVVRGDSAAYFCASSSVSSGTGREKLFFGSGTQLSVL.

This chain joins TRBV7-8 and TRBJ1-1, with 7 bases matching TRBD1. Germline V gene sequence: CDR1 SGHVS, CDR2 FQNEAQ. The CDR3 has 16 residues. The J segment lost 1 base and the V segment lost 5 bases, leaving 10 bases of the junction unmatched. The CDR3 reads CASSALTGDTNTEAFF. CDR3 nucleotides: TGTGCCAGCAGCGCCCTTACAGGGGACACGAACACTGAAGCTTTCTTT.

The chain employs TRBV29-1 and TRBJ2-2; D unresolved. CDR3 length equals 11 residues. Trimming removed 5 bases at V and 7 bases at J, with 8 bases between. Germline V gene lookup returns CDR1 SQVTM and CDR2 ANQGSEA. The CDR3 DNA reads as TGCAGCGTTCGTGGAGACGGGGAGCTGTTTTTT. Its translation: CSVRGDGELFF.

The chain recombines TRBV29-1 with TRBJ2-1; TRBD2 agrees at 8 bases. The CDR3 length is 13 residues. CDR1 and CDR2 from the germline V gene are SQVTM and ANQGSEA. V trimming: 4 bases; J trimming: 9 bases; junction bases outside the gene matches: 8. This CDR3 reads CSVVAGGRGEQFF. The DNA of the CDR3 is TGCAGCGTTGTCGCGGGGGGTCGTGGTGAGCAGTTCTTC.